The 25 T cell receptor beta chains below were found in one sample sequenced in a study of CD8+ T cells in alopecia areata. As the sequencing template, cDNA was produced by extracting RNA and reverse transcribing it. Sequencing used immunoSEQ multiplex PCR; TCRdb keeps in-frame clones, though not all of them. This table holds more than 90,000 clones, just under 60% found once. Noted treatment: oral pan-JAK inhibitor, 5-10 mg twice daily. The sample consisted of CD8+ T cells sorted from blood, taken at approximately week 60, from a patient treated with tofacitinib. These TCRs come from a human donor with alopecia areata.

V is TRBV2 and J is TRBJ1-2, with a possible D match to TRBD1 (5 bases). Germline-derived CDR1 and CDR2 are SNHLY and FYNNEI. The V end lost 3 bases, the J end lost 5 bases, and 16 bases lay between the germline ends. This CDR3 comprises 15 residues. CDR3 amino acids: CASSDPGQGLYGYTF. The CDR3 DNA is TGTGCCAGCAGTGATCCAGGACAAGGATTATATGGCTACACCTTC.

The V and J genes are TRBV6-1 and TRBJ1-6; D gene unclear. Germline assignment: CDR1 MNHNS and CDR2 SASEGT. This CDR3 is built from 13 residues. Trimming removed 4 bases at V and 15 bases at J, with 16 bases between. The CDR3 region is CASSADESGILHF. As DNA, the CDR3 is TGTGCCAGCAGTGCCGACGAGTCGGGAATCCTCCACTTT.

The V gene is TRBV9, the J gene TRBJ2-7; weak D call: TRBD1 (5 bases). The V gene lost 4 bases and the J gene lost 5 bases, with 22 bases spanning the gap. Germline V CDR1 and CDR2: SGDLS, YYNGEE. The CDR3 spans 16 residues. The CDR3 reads CASSPSGHPIKDEQYF. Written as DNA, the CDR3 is TGTGCCAGCAGCCCTAGTGGACATCCGATCAAGGACGAGCAGTACTTC.

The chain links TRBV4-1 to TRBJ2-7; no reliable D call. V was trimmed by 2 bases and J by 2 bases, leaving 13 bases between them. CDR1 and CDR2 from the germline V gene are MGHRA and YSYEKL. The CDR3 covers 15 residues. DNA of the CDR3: TGCGCCAGCAGCCAAACTTCGGTGCCAACCTACGAGCAGTACTTC. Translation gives CASSQTSVPTYEQYF.

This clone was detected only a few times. The CDR3: CASSPFGTGNIQYF. DNA for the CDR3: TGCGCCAGCAGCCCGTTCGGGACGGGGAACATTCAGTACTTC. The chain has TRBV4-1 and TRBJ2-4; D might be TRBD1 or TRBD2, each matching 5 bases. The germline CDR1 and CDR2 sequences are MGHRA and YSYEKL. The CDR3 contains 14 residues. Trimming took 4 bases from V and 7 from J, leaving 14 bases between them.

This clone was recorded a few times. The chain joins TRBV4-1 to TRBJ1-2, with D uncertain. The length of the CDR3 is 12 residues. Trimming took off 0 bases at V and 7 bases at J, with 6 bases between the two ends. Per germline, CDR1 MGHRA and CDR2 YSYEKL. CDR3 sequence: CASSQDSRGYTF. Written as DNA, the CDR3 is TGCGCCAGCAGCCAAGATTCTCGTGGCTACACCTTC.

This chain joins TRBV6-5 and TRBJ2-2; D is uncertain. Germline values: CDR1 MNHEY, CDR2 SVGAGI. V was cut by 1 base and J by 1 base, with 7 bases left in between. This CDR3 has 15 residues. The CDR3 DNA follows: TGTGCCAGCAGTTACTTTACGGAGAACACCGGGGAGCTGTTTTTT. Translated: CASSYFTENTGELFF.

CDR3 DNA sequence: TGTGCCAGCAGCCCCTGGGCTTCGAACACTGAAGCTTTCTTT. Residues: CASSPWASNTEAFF. The gene calls are TRBV7-9 and TRBJ1-1; no firm D call. Trimming cost V 5 bases and J 1 base, with 11 bases left between them. Germline CDR1 and CDR2: SEHNR and FQNEAQ (reference sequence). This CDR3 comprises 14 residues.

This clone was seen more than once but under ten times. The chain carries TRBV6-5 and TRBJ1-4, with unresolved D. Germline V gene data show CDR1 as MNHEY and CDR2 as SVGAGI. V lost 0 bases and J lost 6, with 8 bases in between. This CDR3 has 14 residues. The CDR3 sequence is CASSYSAGYEKLFF. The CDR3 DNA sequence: TGTGCCAGCAGTTACTCGGCAGGTTATGAAAAACTGTTTTTT.

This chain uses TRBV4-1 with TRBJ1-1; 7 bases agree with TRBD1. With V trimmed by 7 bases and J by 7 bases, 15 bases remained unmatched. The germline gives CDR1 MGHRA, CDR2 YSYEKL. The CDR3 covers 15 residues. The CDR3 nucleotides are TGCGCCAGCACCACTCGCGACAGGGTAGATGTTGAAGCTTTCTTT. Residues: CASTTRDRVDVEAFF.

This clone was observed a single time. The CDR3 reads CASSPVGRTDTQYF. As DNA, the CDR3 is TGTGCCAGCAGCCCAGTGGGCCGCACAGATACGCAGTATTTT. V and J are TRBV6-5 and TRBJ2-3, with D uncertain. This CDR3 has 14 amino acids. Trimming removed 6 bases from V and 1 base from J, with 11 bases in between. Germline CDR1 is MNHEY and CDR2 is SVGAGI.

In DNA form, the CDR3 reads TGCGCCAGCAGCTTGGCAGTGAACACCGGGGAGCTGTTTTTT. It is translated as CASSLAVNTGELFF. The V and J genes are TRBV5-1 and TRBJ2-2; no clear D. The V gene lost 0 bases and the J gene lost 1 base, with 4 bases spanning the gap. Germline CDR1 SGHRS, CDR2 YFSETQ. The CDR3 loop spans 14 amino acids.

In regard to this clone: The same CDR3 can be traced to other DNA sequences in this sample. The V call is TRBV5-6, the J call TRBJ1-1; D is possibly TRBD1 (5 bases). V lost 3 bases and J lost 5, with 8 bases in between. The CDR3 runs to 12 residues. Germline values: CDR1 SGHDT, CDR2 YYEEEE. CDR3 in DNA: TGTGCCAGCAGCTCCGGGGGGACTGAAGCTTTCTTT. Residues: CASSSGGTEAFF.

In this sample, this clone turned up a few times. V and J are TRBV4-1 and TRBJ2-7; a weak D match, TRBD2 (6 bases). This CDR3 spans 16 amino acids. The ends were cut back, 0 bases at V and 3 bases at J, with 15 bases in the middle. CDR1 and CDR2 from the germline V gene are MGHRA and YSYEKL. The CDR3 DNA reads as TGCGCCAGCAGCCAAGATGTCGGAGGGGCCTACTACGAGCAGTACTTC. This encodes CASSQDVGGAYYEQYF.

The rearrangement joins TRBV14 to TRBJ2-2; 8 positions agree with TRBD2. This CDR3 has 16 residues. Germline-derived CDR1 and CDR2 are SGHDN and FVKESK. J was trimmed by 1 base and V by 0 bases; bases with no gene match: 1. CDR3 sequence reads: CASSQELAGNTGELFF. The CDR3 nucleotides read TGTGCCAGCAGCCAAGAGCTAGCGGGGAACACCGGGGAGCTGTTTTTT.

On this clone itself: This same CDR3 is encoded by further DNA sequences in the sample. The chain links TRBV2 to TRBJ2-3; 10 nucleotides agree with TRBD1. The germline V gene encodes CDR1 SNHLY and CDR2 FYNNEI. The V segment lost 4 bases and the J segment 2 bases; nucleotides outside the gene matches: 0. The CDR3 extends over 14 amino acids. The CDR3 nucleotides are TGTGCCAGCAGTGGACAGGGGGCCACAGATACGCAGTATTTT. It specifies CASSGQGATDTQYF.

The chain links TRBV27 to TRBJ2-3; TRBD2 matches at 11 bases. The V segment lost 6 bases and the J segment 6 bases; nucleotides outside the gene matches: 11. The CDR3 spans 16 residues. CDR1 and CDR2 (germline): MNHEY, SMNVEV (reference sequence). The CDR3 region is CASSNFIAGGPDTQYF. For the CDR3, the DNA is TGTGCCAGCAGCAATTTCATAGCGGGGGGGCCTGATACGCAGTATTTT.

The CDR3 DNA reads as TGCGCCAGCAGCCAAGTACAGGGTTGGGGGAAGACCCAGTACTTC. Translating gives CASSQVQGWGKTQYF. V and J are TRBV4-1 and TRBJ2-5; a weak D match, TRBD1 (6 bases). Trimming took off 1 base at V and 6 bases at J, with 15 bases between the two ends. The CDR3 has 15 amino acids. The germline V gene has CDR1 MGHRA and CDR2 YSYEKL.

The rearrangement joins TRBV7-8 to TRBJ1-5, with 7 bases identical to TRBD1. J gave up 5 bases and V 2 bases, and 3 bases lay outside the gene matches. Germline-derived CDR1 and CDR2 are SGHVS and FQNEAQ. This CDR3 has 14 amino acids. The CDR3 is CASSLTGADQPQHF. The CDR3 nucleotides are TGTGCCAGCAGCTTAACAGGGGCTGATCAGCCCCAGCATTTT.

CDR3 in amino acids: CASSQGQKLSYEQYF. The CDR3 DNA reads TGTGCCAGCAGCCAAGGGCAGAAGCTTTCCTACGAGCAGTACTTC. The rearrangement joins TRBV4-2 to TRBJ2-7, with unresolved D. Trimming removed 1 base at V and 1 base at J, with 11 bases between. The CDR3 is 15 residues long. Germline CDR1 is LGHNA and CDR2 is YNFKEQ.

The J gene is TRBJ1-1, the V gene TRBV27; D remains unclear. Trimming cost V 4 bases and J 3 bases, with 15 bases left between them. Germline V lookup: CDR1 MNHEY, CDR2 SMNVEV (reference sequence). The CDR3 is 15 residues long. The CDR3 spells CASSSDSSGDTEAFF. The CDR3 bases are TGTGCCAGCAGTTCGGACTCCTCCGGGGACACTGAAGCTTTCTTT.

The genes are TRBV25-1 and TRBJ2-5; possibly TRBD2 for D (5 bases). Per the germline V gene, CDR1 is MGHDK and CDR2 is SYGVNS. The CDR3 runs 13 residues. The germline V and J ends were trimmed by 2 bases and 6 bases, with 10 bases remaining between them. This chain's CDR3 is CASSEGRFKTQYF. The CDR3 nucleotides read TGTGCCAGCAGTGAAGGGAGATTTAAGACCCAGTACTTC.

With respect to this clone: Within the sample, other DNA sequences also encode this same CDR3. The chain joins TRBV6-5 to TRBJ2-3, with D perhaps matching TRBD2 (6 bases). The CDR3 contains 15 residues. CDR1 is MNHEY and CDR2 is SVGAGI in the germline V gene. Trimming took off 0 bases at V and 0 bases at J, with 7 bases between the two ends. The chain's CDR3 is CASSYSGTSTDTQYF. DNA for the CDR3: TGTGCCAGCAGTTACTCAGGGACTAGCACAGATACGCAGTATTTT.

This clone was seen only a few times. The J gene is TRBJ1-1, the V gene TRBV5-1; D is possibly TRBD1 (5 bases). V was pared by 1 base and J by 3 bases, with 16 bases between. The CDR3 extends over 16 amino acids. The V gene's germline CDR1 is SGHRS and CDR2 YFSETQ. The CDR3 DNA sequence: TGCGCCAGCAGCTTGTCTTCAGGGCCCGATTACACTGAAGCTTTCTTT. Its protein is CASSLSSGPDYTEAFF.

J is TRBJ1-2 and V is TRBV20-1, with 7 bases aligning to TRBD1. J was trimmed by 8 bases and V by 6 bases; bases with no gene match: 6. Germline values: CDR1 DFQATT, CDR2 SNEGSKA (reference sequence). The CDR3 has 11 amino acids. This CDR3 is CSAQLQGGYTF. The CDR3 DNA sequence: TGCAGTGCACAACTACAGGGGGGCTACACCTTC.